The 30 T cell receptor beta chains given below trace back to one sample, sequenced in a study of T cell responses to AZD1222 COVID-19 vaccine. The table came from immunoSEQ multiplex PCR; TCRdb's copy has only in-frame clones and leaves some out. The sample has approximately 5,800 clones; roughly 86% are singletons. Sequences were derived from peripheral blood, sampled 28 days after the second AZD1222 dose. These receptors were taken from an adult who received the AZD1222 COVID-19 vaccine.

The count of this clone is one. This sequence joins TRBV11-3 and TRBJ1-1; 8 nucleotides line up with TRBD1. The V and J ends lost 5 bases and 0 bases, in that order; junction bases with no gene match: 5. The CDR3 contains 15 residues. CDR1 SGHNT and CDR2 YENEEA come from the germline V gene. The CDR3 reads CASSTRTGLNTEAFF. The DNA for the CDR3 is TGTGCCAGCAGCACCCGGACAGGGTTGAACACTGAAGCTTTCTTT.

The V gene is TRBV5-1, the J gene TRBJ1-2; TRBD1 might be the D (5 bases). V lost 3 bases to trimming and J lost 5 bases, with 14 bases between them. This CDR3 region has 14 residues. Germline loops: CDR1 SGHRS, CDR2 YFSETQ. Written as DNA, the CDR3 is TGCGCCAGCAGCTATATGGACGGGGGGTATGGCTACACCTTC. Its protein product is CASSYMDGGYGYTF.

This rearrangement joins TRBV11-3 to TRBJ1-3, with D unclear. The length of the CDR3 is 16 residues. Between the trimmed V and J ends, which lost 1 base and 4 bases, there was a span of 14 bases. The V gene's germline CDR1 is SGHNT and CDR2 YENEEA. CDR3 coding DNA: TGTGCCAGCAGCTTAGCTTCGGGTGTTCGGGGAAACACCATATATTTT. Translating gives CASSLASGVRGNTIYF.

This rearrangement joins TRBV5-1 to TRBJ2-7; tentatively, D is TRBD1 (6 bases). CDR3 length equals 12 residues. V dropped 7 bases and J dropped 6 bases, with 14 bases sitting between them. CDR1 and CDR2 (germline): SGHRS, YFSETQ. This CDR3 reads CASSTGEGEQYV. The CDR3, as DNA: TGCGCCAGCTCGACAGGAGAGGGCGAGCAGTACGTC.

The chain has TRBV27 and TRBJ2-7; D possibly corresponds to TRBD2 (6 bases). Trimming pared 9 bases from V and 9 bases from J, leaving 12 bases between. The CDR3 loop spans 10 amino acids. The germline V gene encodes CDR1 MNHEY and CDR2 SMNVEV (reference sequence). This chain's CDR3 is CARPGRRQYV. The CDR3 nucleotides read TGTGCCAGACCGGGGAGGAGGCAGTACGTC.

The chain is built from TRBV28 and TRBJ1-6, with D possibly TRBD1 on 6 matching bases. The V end lost 7 bases, the J end lost 5 bases, and 9 bases lay between the germline ends. The V gene's germline CDR1 is MDHEN and CDR2 SYDVKM. The CDR3 runs to 13 residues. CDR3 region: CASIRDNNSPLHF. CDR3 DNA: TGTGCCAGCATCCGGGACAATAATTCACCCCTCCACTTT.

This clone was observed once. CDR3 residues: CASSPAGQGEWGTNYGYTF. The CDR3 nucleotides are TGCGCCAGCAGCCCAGCCGGACAGGGGGAATGGGGGACTAACTATGGCTACACCTTC. This sequence joins TRBV4-1 and TRBJ1-2; 10 bases fit TRBD1. Germline-derived CDR1 and CDR2 are MGHRA and YSYEKL. V gave up 4 bases and J gave up 0 bases; unmatched junction bases: 14. The CDR3 is 19 amino acids.

V usage is TRBV5-8 and J usage is TRBJ2-1, with D perhaps TRBD2 (6 bases). The CDR3 runs 15 residues. Trimming removed 3 bases from V and 6 bases from J, with 16 bases in between. CDR1 and CDR2 from the germline V gene are SGHTS and YDEGEE. Here the CDR3 DNA reads TGTGCCAGCAGCTCCTTTCGGGGGAGAGGCAATGAGCAGTTCTTC. As protein: CASSSFRGRGNEQFF.

The J gene is TRBJ2-1, the V gene TRBV4-2; D may correspond to TRBD1 or TRBD2 (5 bases each). V was clipped by 2 bases and J by 4 bases, with 12 bases between them. Germline lookup yields CDR1 LGHNA and CDR2 YNFKEQ. The CDR3 extends over 15 amino acids. This CDR3 reads CASSQPGPRYNEQFF. The DNA of the CDR3 is TGTGCCAGCAGCCAACCGGGACCAAGATACAATGAGCAGTTCTTC.

This chain uses TRBV2 with TRBJ1-6; D is ambiguous. This CDR3 comprises 16 residues. With 3 bases removed from V and 0 bases from J, the gap between germline ends came to 9 bases. Germline-derived CDR1 and CDR2 are SNHLY and FYNNEI. The CDR3 is CASSDGMSSYNSPLHF. CDR3 sequence (DNA): TGTGCCAGCAGTGACGGGATGAGCTCCTATAATTCACCCCTCCACTTT. Variable domain in full (rest from reference TRBV2 and TRBJ1-6): EPEVTQTPSHQVTQMGQEVILRCVPISNHLYFYWYRQILGQKVEFLVSFYNNEISEKSEIFDDQFSVERPDGSNFTLKIRSTKLEDSAMYFCASSDGMSSYNSPLHFGNGTRLTVT.

This chain connects TRBV24-1 to TRBJ1-1, with D tentatively TRBD1 (6 bases). Germline CDR1 KGHDR, CDR2 SFDVKD. The V end lost 8 bases, the J end lost 1 base, and 10 bases lay between the germline ends. The CDR3 sequence is 13 residues long. The CDR3 nucleotides are TGTGCCACCACAGGGGCTACGAACACTGAAGCTTTCTTT. Translating gives CATTGATNTEAFF.

The chain is built from TRBV5-1 and TRBJ2-1; 7 bases match TRBD2. Trimming cost V 3 bases and J 2 bases; bases outside gene matches: 8. Germline loops: CDR1 SGHRS, CDR2 YFSETQ. The CDR3 totals 16 residues. CDR3 DNA: TGCGCCAGCAGCTCCCCTGGGGGGGGTCCCTACAATGAGCAGTTCTTC. Its protein product is CASSSPGGGPYNEQFF.

This clone has only one observation. The chain couples TRBV7-2 to TRBJ1-4, with D uncertain. Looked up from germline, CDR1 is SGHTA and CDR2 is FQGNSA. V lost 0 bases, J lost 0 bases, and 5 bases lay in between. CDR3 length: 15 amino acids. CDR3 DNA sequence: TGTGCCAGCAGCTTAGCGCCCTCAACTAATGAAAAACTGTTTTTT. Its translation is CASSLAPSTNEKLFF.

The chain links TRBV19 to TRBJ2-3, with 7 bases identical to TRBD2. Germline V lookup: CDR1 LNHDA, CDR2 SQIVND (reference sequence). CDR3 length: 16 amino acids. V gave up 5 bases and J gave up 3 bases; unmatched junction bases: 11. CDR3 sequence (DNA): TGTGCCAGTAGTGACCGCTGGGGGGGGAAAACAGATACGCAGTATTTT. Translating it yields CASSDRWGGKTDTQYF.

This clone was seen a few times. The chain is built from TRBV2 and TRBJ2-5; a weak D match, TRBD1 (6 bases). V dropped 3 bases and J dropped 0 bases, with 8 bases sitting between them. The CDR3 spans 14 residues. Per the germline V gene, CDR1 is SNHLY and CDR2 is FYNNEI. The CDR3 nucleotides are TGTGCCAGCAGTGAGGACAGCTACCAAGAGACCCAGTACTTC. Translated: CASSEDSYQETQYF. Supplemented by reference TRBV2 and TRBJ2-5, the full variable domain reads EPEVTQTPSHQVTQMGQEVILRCVPISNHLYFYWYRQILGQKVEFLVSFYNNEISEKSEIFDDQFSVERPDGSNFTLKIRSTKLEDSAMYFCASSEDSYQETQYFGPGTRLLVL.

V and J are TRBV28 and TRBJ1-3, with D tentatively TRBD1 (6 bases). The CDR3 spans 16 residues. Deletions cut 5 bases from V and 9 bases from J, with 23 bases between. The germline V gene encodes CDR1 MDHEN and CDR2 SYDVKM. The CDR3 nucleotides read TGTGCCAGCAGTGCAGGGACATCTGGCGGGGTAGCCACCATATATTTT. Amino acid sequence: CASSAGTSGGVATIYF.

V and J are TRBV5-1 and TRBJ2-5; D call uncertain. Trimming pared 6 bases from V and 4 bases from J, leaving 16 bases between. This CDR3 spans 14 amino acids. Germline CDR1 SGHRS, CDR2 YFSETQ. Here the CDR3 reads CASKGSLAVETQYF. CDR3 sequence (DNA): TGCGCCAGCAAGGGTTCGTTAGCCGTAGAGACCCAGTACTTC.

The V call is TRBV5-8, the J call TRBJ2-6; D is unclear. Deletions cut 4 bases from V and 1 base from J, with 9 bases between. The CDR3 has 15 amino acids. The germline gives CDR1 SGHTS, CDR2 YDEGEE. The CDR3 loop is CASSEQLSGANVLTF. CDR3 DNA: TGTGCCAGCAGCGAACAGCTGTCTGGGGCCAACGTCCTGACTTTC. Together with reference TRBV5-8 and TRBJ2-6, the CDR3 gives the full variable domain: EAGVTQSPTHLIKTRGQQATLRCSPISGHTSVYWYQQALGLGLQFLLWYDEGEERNRGNFPPRFSGRQFPNYSSELNVNALELEDSALYLCASSEQLSGANVLTFGAGSRLTVL.

For this clone: Germline is not matched at one junction end, which may reflect a read error. The rearrangement links TRBV7-9 to TRBJ2-5; TRBD1 aligns across 8 bases. Per the germline V gene, CDR1 is SEHNR and CDR2 is FQNEAQ (reference sequence). CDR3 length: 12 amino acids. Written as DNA, the CDR3 is TGTGCCAGCAGCTTAGGTCAGGGGGCAAGGGACTTC. The encoded protein is CASSLGQGARDF.

The V and J genes are TRBV6-2 or TRBV6-3 and TRBJ1-5; D not resolved. Germline loops: CDR1 MNHEY, CDR2 SVGEGT. This CDR3 is built from 14 residues. Trimming shortened V by 4 bases and J by 6 bases, and 13 bases separated the two germline ends. In DNA form, the CDR3 reads TGTGCCAGCAGTTCAGCCCCGAGCGGTCAGCCCCAGCATTTT. Protein sequence: CASSSAPSGQPQHF.

This clone was recorded only once. The chain has TRBV5-1 and TRBJ1-2, with D maybe TRBD1 (5 bases). Germline CDR1 reads SGHRS; CDR2 reads YFSETQ. The V end lost 0 bases, the J end lost 8 bases, and 20 bases lay between the germline ends. CDR3 length: 16 residues. The DNA of the CDR3 is TGCGCCAGCAGCTTGGGGCCGGGACTCCCTGGGGGAGGCTACACCTTC. Its protein is CASSLGPGLPGGGYTF. Looking up the rest from reference TRBV5-1 and TRBJ1-2 gives the full variable domain: KAGVTQTPRYLIKTRGQQVTLSCSPISGHRSVSWYQQTPGQGLQFLFEYFSETQRNKGNFPGRFSGRQFSNSRSEMNVSTLELGDSALYLCASSLGPGLPGGGYTFGSGTRLTVV.

J is TRBJ1-1 and V is TRBV29-1; D call uncertain. V dropped 4 bases and J dropped 1 base, with 4 bases sitting between them. Germline V gene sequence: CDR1 SQVTM, CDR2 ANQGSEA. CDR3 length: 11 residues. In DNA, the CDR3 is TGCAGCGTTGTGGAGAACACTGAAGCTTTCTTT. Translation gives CSVVENTEAFF.

This clone is large. The rearrangement uses TRBV2 and TRBJ1-2; no definite D call. CDR1 and CDR2 from the germline V gene are SNHLY and FYNNEI. The CDR3 runs 17 residues. V was shortened by 2 bases and J by 3 bases, with 19 bases between the two germline ends. This chain's CDR3 is CASSEFASPGVDYGYTF. The CDR3 DNA reads as TGTGCCAGCAGTGAATTCGCCAGTCCTGGAGTTGACTATGGCTACACCTTC.

The gene calls are TRBV28 and TRBJ1-2, with 8 bases lining up with TRBD1. V lost 9 bases to trimming and J lost 1 base; unmatched junction nucleotides: 7. The CDR3 totals 14 residues. Germline V gene data show CDR1 as MDHEN and CDR2 as SYDVKM. CDR3 DNA sequence: TGTGCCAGTACCCCAGGGGGCAATAACTATGGCTACACCTTC. Translated, it gives CASTPGGNNYGYTF.

The J gene is TRBJ1-5, the V gene TRBV6-6; D is unclear. The length of the CDR3 is 13 residues. From germline, CDR1 is MNHNY and CDR2 SVGAGI (reference sequence). The ends were cut back, 2 bases at V and 2 bases at J, with 4 bases in the middle. CDR3 loop: CASSYDGNQPQHF. The CDR3 region has the DNA TGTGCCAGCAGTTACGATGGCAATCAGCCCCAGCATTTT.

This clone was recorded only once. This chain connects TRBV28 to TRBJ2-7; 8 bases match TRBD1. Germline lookup yields CDR1 MDHEN and CDR2 SYDVKM. Trimming at V came to 4 bases and at J to 2 bases, leaving 4 bases not matched to a gene. CDR3 length equals 14 residues. The CDR3 DNA sequence: TGTGCCAGCAGTTCCCTGGACAGGGCCTACGAGCAGTACTTC. It yields the protein CASSSLDRAYEQYF.

This clone was found a few times. The rearrangement joins TRBV4-3 to TRBJ1-5; D remains ambiguous. Trimming pared 1 base from V and 0 bases from J, leaving 16 bases between. Per the germline V gene, CDR1 is LGHNA and CDR2 is YSLEER. This CDR3 has 18 amino acids. The DNA for the CDR3 is TGCGCCAGCAGCCAAGGTTTAAGTTCAGGATATAGCAATCAGCCCCAGCATTTT. Translation: CASSQGLSSGYSNQPQHF.

This sequence joins TRBV30 and TRBJ1-4; D remains unclear. Germline CDR1 and CDR2: GTSNPN and SVGIG (reference sequence). The CDR3 has 15 amino acids. V was cut by 2 bases and J by 1 base, with 11 bases left in between. CDR3 amino acids: CAWSPRSGTNEKLFF. Here the CDR3 DNA reads TGTGCCTGGAGTCCCAGGTCGGGAACTAATGAAAAACTGTTTTTT.

This chain connects TRBV4-3 to TRBJ2-7; TRBD2 matches 8 bases. The CDR3 length is 17 residues. The germline CDR1 and CDR2 sequences are LGHNA and YSLEER. V trimming: 0 bases; J trimming: 0 bases; junction bases outside the gene matches: 7. The CDR3, as DNA: TGCGCCAGCAGCCAAGAAGCGGGCGGGAGGCTCTCCTACGAGCAGTACTTC. This encodes CASSQEAGGRLSYEQYF.

This chain joins TRBV5-1 and TRBJ1-3; D is perhaps TRBD1 (6 bases). CDR3 length: 14 amino acids. Germline CDR1 is SGHRS and CDR2 is YFSETQ. Trimming took 0 bases from V and 2 from J, leaving 6 bases between them. CDR3 nucleotides: TGCGCCAGCAGCTTGGCAGGGGCTGGAAACACCATATATTTT. As protein: CASSLAGAGNTIYF.